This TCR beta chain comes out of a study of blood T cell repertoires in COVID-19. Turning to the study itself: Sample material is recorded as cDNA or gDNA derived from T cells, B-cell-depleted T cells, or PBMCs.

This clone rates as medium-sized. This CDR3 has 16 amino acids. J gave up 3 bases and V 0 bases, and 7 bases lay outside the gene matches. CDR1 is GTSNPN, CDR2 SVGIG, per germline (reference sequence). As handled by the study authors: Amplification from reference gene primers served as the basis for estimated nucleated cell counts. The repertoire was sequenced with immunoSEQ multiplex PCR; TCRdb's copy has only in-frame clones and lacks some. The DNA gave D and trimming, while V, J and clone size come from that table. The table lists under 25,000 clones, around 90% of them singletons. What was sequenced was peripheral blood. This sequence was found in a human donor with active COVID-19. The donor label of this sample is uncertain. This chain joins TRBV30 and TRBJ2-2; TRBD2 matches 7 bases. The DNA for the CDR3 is TGTGCCTGGAGTGTAATCTTGGGAGGGCACACCGGGGAGCTGTTTTTT. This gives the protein CAWSVILGGHTGELFF. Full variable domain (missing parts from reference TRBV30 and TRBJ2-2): SQTIHQWPATLVQPVGSPLSLECTVEGTSNPNLYWYRQAAGRGLQLLFYSVGIGQISSEVPQNLSASRPQDRQFILSSKKLLLSDSGFYLCAWSVILGGHTGELFFGEGSRLTVL.